This T cell receptor (beta chain) stems from a study of blood T cell repertoires in COVID-19 (dated by TCRdb to the early 2020s). General notes on the study: The collaborator samples originated in the United States, Italy and Spain and spanned the acute and convalescent phases of COVID-19. The dataset comprised deeply sampled blood TCRbeta repertoires from subjects exposed to, actively infected with, or recovered from COVID-19. Nearly every sample came with metadata listing a de-identified subject ID, COVID-19 status, age in years and sex. The repertoires were released in a freely available public database intended as a resource for research on the immune response to SARS-CoV-2. The samples were drawn from the first 160 participants of the ongoing ImmuneRACE study and from over a thousand subjects provided by 6 global collaborators. The material from the prospective study consisted of cDNA or gDNA derived from T cells, B-cell-depleted T cells, or PBMCs. Where available, HLA class I and class II types were taken from metadata supplied by the sample provider and were not determined by assay-based typing. Study-wide findings and limitations: The amount of clinical and demographic metadata varied by source and participant and was provided uncurated.

Details on this clone: Its antigen specificity is not known. Per-base quality was not reported, and no clone a single base away is much larger than it.

TCRbeta CDR3 regions were amplified from genomic DNA by means of the immunoSEQ Assay, a bias-controlled multiplex PCR. Processing in the source paper ran as follows. Nucleated cell counts per sample were estimated from amplification of reference gene primers within the assay. To quantify the absolute abundance of each unique TCRbeta CDR3 rearrangement, sequence reads were collapsed and filtered. For each sample, productive Simpson clonality was calculated by taking the square root of Simpson's diversity index across productive rearrangements. Drawn from immuneACCESS, this table holds only the in-frame rearrangements with V and J called that TCRdb kept. Clones are partly lost; checked studies trace under half to an unresolved V gene and leave the rest unexplained. V and J calls and clone size are those listed in that table; D and trimming were worked out from the DNA. The sample table lists about 200,000 clones, just over 85% of them with a count of one. The top ten constitute 3% to 4% of the sample.

Trimming at the junction amounts to 6 bases on V and 7 bases on J, and the germline ends lie 13 bases apart. For CDR1 and CDR2, the germline V gene (reference sequence) lists MNHEY and SMNVEV. The cysteine opens and the phenylalanine closes a CDR3 of 13 amino acids. The kept DNA is CDR3 alone, 39 bases in frame from the first base. Participants in the prospective study were enrolled through a virtual design, were aged roughly 18 to 100 years, and lived in 24 United States geographic areas. To assign participants to cohorts, the prospective study relied on clinical history that participants themselves reported in a screening survey and a study questionnaire. In the prospective study, mobile phlebotomists collected whole blood, serum and a nasopharyngeal or oropharyngeal swab from each participant. Participants in the prospective study had the option to provide additional blood draws and questionnaires over a 2-month period. Blood samples from the prospective study were shipped frozen or at room temperature prior to DNA extraction.

Sequenced material: PBMCs or T cells enriched from blood (not recorded which). This receptor was identified in a woman between 35 and 50 years old with acute COVID-19. The chain joins TRBV27 to TRBJ2-1, and the D gene may be TRBD1, 6 bases matching. For the CDR3, the sequence is CASRPTGGNEQFF. The sequenced DNA: TGTGCCAGCAGACCGACAGGCGGTAATGAGCAGTTCTTC.